The TCR beta chain under discussion was sequenced for a study of shared clonotypes between healthy human individuals. Whole-study findings and limits: Inspection by rarefaction showed sorted-subset sequencing to be incomplete despite large depth. Naive CD4 clonotypes overlapped across a few donors at approximately 4.5%.

Only in-frame clones appear in the TCRdb table, and some are missing; sequencing was by immunoSEQ multiplex PCR. The data show 2 million to 2.5 million clones, with approximately 95% seen just once and about 0.41% held by the top ten. Germline loops: CDR1 SGHAT, CDR2 FQNNGV. CDR3 size: 15 residues. The V gene lost 4 bases and the J gene lost 8 bases, with 17 bases spanning the gap. Note on this clone: Antigen specificity is unknown.

The sequence was obtained from a man aged 18-30 years in good health. Some clones in this sample may be carry-over from other donors' samples. Sequenced sample: naive CD4+ T cells from PBMCs. Subset noted: CD45RA+ positively selected. V and J are TRBV11-2 and TRBJ1-4; a possible D gene is TRBD1 (5 bases). CDR3: CASSSPPSEGEKLFF. CDR3 nucleotide sequence: TGTGCCAGCAGCTCCCCCCCGTCCGAGGGGGAAAAACTGTTTTTT.